A selection of T cell receptor beta chains follows, all from one sample in a study of shared clonotypes between healthy human individuals. TCRdb's table, derived via immunoSEQ multiplex PCR, lists solely in-frame clones and lacks some. The table records about 2.5 million clones, approximately 90% of them present only once. The sample consisted of naive CD4+ T cells from PBMCs. These receptors were collected from a man aged 18 to 30 in good health. Some clones in this sample may be carry-over from other donors' samples. The CDR3 runs from the conserved cysteine through the conserved F or W. The D gene is left open where the match is weak. Not all rows give a size; the values are once, few, many and, for expanded clones, a class.

TRBJ2-4,TRBV5-1,-,14,-,TGCGCCAGCAGCTTGGGGGGCCCCAAAAACATTCAGTACTTC,CASSLGGPKNIQYF
TRBJ1-1,TRBV20-1,-,10,few,TGCAGTGCCCCCCGCCAGATAGCTTTCTTT,CSAPRQIAFF
TRBJ1-5,TRBV6-1,-,13,-,TGTGCCAGCAGTGACCATAGCAATCAGCCCCAGCATTTT,CASSDHSNQPQHF
TRBJ2-5,TRBV5-6,-,12,few,TGTGCCAGCAGCTTGGTGGGAGAGACCCAGTACTTC,CASSLVGETQYF
TRBJ1-2,TRBV5-6,TRBD1,14,once,TGTGCCAGCAGATCGACAGGGTCTAACTATGGCTACACCTTC,CASRSTGSNYGYTF
TRBJ2-6,TRBV5-5,-,15,-,TGTGCCAGCAGCTCTGCCTCCTCTGGGGCCAACGTCCTGACTTTC,CASSSASSGANVLTF
TRBJ2-3,TRBV10-3,-,15,-,TGTGCCATCAGTGACCAGCGGATGGGGGCAGATACGCAGTATTTT,CAISDQRMGADTQYF
TRBJ1-1,TRBV7-2,TRBD1,14,-,TGTGCCAGCAGCTTACAGGGGGCGGACACTGAAGCTTTCTTT,CASSLQGADTEAFF
TRBJ1-1,TRBV11-3,TRBD1,15,-,TGTGCCAGCAGCCAACGGACAGGGTTGAACACTGAAGCTTTCTTT,CASSQRTGLNTEAFF
TRBJ2-2,TRBV4-3,TRBD2,17,-,TGCGCCAGCAGCCAAGCATGGGGTAGCGGGAGTGGTGGGGAGCTGTTTTTT,CASSQAWGSGSGGELFF
TRBJ2-1,TRBV6-5,TRBD2,15,once,TGTGCCAGTGGGTTAGCGGGAGAAAGCTACAATGAGCAGTTCTTC,CASGLAGESYNEQFF
TRBJ1-3,TRBV4-1,TRBD1,15,-,TGCGCCAGCAGCCAAGGACAGGGGGCTGGAAACACCATATATTTT,CASSQGQGAGNTIYF
TRBJ2-7,TRBV2,-,12,once,TGTGCCAGCAGGCGGGACAACTACGAGCAGTACTTC,CASRRDNYEQYF
TRBJ2-3,TRBV9,-,14,-,TGTGCCAGCAGCGTCTCGGACGACACAGATACGCAGTATTTT,CASSVSDDTDTQYF
TRBJ1-6,TRBV25-1,TRBD1,15,-,TGTGCCAGCACTGTCGGACAGGGCTATAATTCACCCCTCCACTTT,CASTVGQGYNSPLHF
TRBJ1-2,TRBV7-9,-,14,-,TGTGCCAGCATGCGACAGTTCGGGAACTATGGCTACACCTTC,CASMRQFGNYGYTF
TRBJ2-5,TRBV28,-,14,-,TGTGCCAGCACCACCAGGGGCGGGGAAGAGACCCAGTACTTC,CASTTRGGEETQYF
TRBJ1-4,TRBV5-4,TRBD1,14,-,TGTGCCAGCAGCGCGGGGACAGGGTATGAAAAACTGTTTTTT,CASSAGTGYEKLFF
TRBJ1-3,TRBV6-5,TRBD1,15,-,TGTGCCAGCAGCTACCGGACAGGGACTCGGAACACCATATATTTT,CASSYRTGTRNTIYF
TRBJ2-7,TRBV5-1,-,14,-,TGCGCCAGCAGCCTAACGAAGTCCGCCTACGAGCAGTACTTC,CASSLTKSAYEQYF
TRBJ2-3,TRBV28,-,12,-,TGTGCCAGCAGTTTCGGGCCTCGAGGGCAGTATTTT,CASSFGPRGQYF
TRBJ2-3,TRBV4-2,TRBD2,18,-,TGTGCCAGCAGCCAAGCTTTAGGGACTAGCGGGAGCACAGATACGCAGTATTTT,CASSQALGTSGSTDTQYF
TRBJ2-3,TRBV5-1,-,14,-,TGCGCCAGCAGCTTCGGTCCGGTGGAAGATACGCAGTATTTT,CASSFGPVEDTQYF
TRBJ1-5,TRBV28,-,14,once,TGTGCCAGCCGCGAACCCAACAGTCTAGGGCCCCAGCATTTT,CASREPNSLGPQHF
TRBJ2-1,TRBV7-8,-,14,once,TGTGCCAGCAGCCAACCAACAGGGATGGATGAGCAGTTCTTC,CASSQPTGMDEQFF
TRBJ2-7,TRBV5-4,-,13,-,TGTGCCAGCAGCTTGGGGGGAACCTACGAGCAGTACTTC,CASSLGGTYEQYF
TRBJ2-1,TRBV7-8,-,14,-,TGTGCCAGCAGCTTCTTAGGTGGGTCCAATGAGCAGTTCTTC,CASSFLGGSNEQFF
TRBJ2-1,TRBV20-1,-,10,-,TGCAGTGCCCCGGACCCGACGAAGTTCTTC,CSAPDPTKFF
TRBJ1-1,TRBV6-6,-,10,-,TGTGCCAGCAGATCTTTTATGGCTTTCTTT,CASRSFMAFF
TRBJ2-3,TRBV19,-,12,once,TGTGCCAGTAGTGCATGGAGGGGTACGCAGTATTTT,CASSAWRGTQYF
TRBJ2-7,TRBV27,-,15,-,TGTGCCAGCAGTCCCCTGGGGGGCTTGGTCTACGAGCAGTACTTC,CASSPLGGLVYEQYF
TRBJ1-1,TRBV7-9,TRBD1,16,-,TGTGCCAGCAGCCGTCCCGGGACAGGACTGAACACTGAAGCTTTCTTT,CASSRPGTGLNTEAFF
TRBJ2-6,TRBV7-3,-,16,-,TGTGCCAGCAGCACGATGGGTACTTCTGGGGCCAACGTCCTGACTTTC,CASSTMGTSGANVLTF
TRBJ1-2,TRBV19,-,15,-,TGTGCCAGTAGCGCCCTGGGCAGGGATAACTATGGCTACACCTTC,CASSALGRDNYGYTF
TRBJ2-1,TRBV7-9,-,19,-,TGTGCCAGCAGCTTAAGGATCAACGCCTTATTGAGCTCCTACAATGAGCAGTTCTTC,CASSLRINALLSSYNEQFF
TRBJ2-7,TRBV15,TRBD2,15,-,TGTGCCACCAGCAGGAGGACTAGCGGGTCGACCGAGCAGTACTTC,CATSRRTSGSTEQYF
TRBJ1-5,TRBV4-1,-,14,once,TGCGCCAGCAGGTCGTCTACCGGGAATCAGCCCCAGCATTTT,CASRSSTGNQPQHF
TRBJ1-2,TRBV15,TRBD1,19,-,TGTGCCACCAGCAGGAGAGGGGTGACAGGGCGGGCGAAGAACTATGGCTACACCTTC,CATSRRGVTGRAKNYGYTF
TRBJ2-7,TRBV5-1,-,15,-,TGCGCCAGCAGCTTGGCCCCCGGGGTCTCCTACGAGCAGTACTTC,CASSLAPGVSYEQYF
TRBJ2-7,TRBV6-5,-,15,-,TGTGCCAGCAGCGCACATGGGGCAGCTCGCTACGAGCAGTACTTC,CASSAHGAARYEQYF
TRBJ2-4,TRBV7-2,TRBD2,15,-,TGTGCCAGCAGCCCTGCGGGACTAGCGGTGAACATTCAGTACTTC,CASSPAGLAVNIQYF
TRBJ1-1,TRBV2,-,13,-,TGTGCCAGCAGTGATGAAAGGAACACTGAAGCTTTCTTT,CASSDERNTEAFF
TRBJ1-2,TRBV6-5,-,14,few,TGTGCCAGCTGGGTGGCGGGCGTCAACTATGGCTACACCTTC,CASWVAGVNYGYTF
TRBJ2-7,TRBV10-1,TRBD2,14,-,TGCGCCAGCAGTGGGATAGCGGGAGCCTACGAGCAGTACTTC,CASSGIAGAYEQYF
TRBJ2-3,TRBV18,TRBD2,17,-,TGTGCCAGCTCACCAATCTTAGCTAGCGGGAGAGGGGATACGCAGTATTTT,CASSPILASGRGDTQYF